This T cell receptor beta chain was found in a study of cytomegalovirus exposure and HLA in healthy donors listed by TCRdb under 2017. In terms of the full investigation: In an earlier analysis of about 560 of the donors, 276 Gb of sequence data and 90 million to 120 million unique TCR beta sequences from about 190 million T cells were reported. Approximately 300 gigabases of sequencing data and some 85 million unique TCR sequences were included in an early release covering over 600 HLA-typed donors. Among the roughly 410 genotyped donors, roughly 80% belonged to the genetic ancestry cluster associated with self-reported Caucasian donors. The study aimed to test whether signatures of past pathogen exposure could be identified by cataloging public T cell receptors. The T cell repertoires of 550 to 850 subjects were profiled by immunosequencing and related to cytomegalovirus serostatus. In addition to the first cohort of 500 to 850 subjects, a separate validation cohort of approximately 130 different subjects was used. The study combined high-throughput TCR immunosequencing, statistical association of individual TCRs with disease status, and machine learning to predict cytomegalovirus infection status. A later analysis re-examined previously published TCR beta repertoires from roughly 650 donors and added high-resolution HLA genotyping to investigate patterns of TCR occurrence. Rather than using new phenotypic data, the later analysis identified candidate immune exposures from TCR beta sequences and from how often those sequences occurred across donors. An earlier analysis of 587 of the donors used high-throughput TCR beta sequencing to judge whether each TCR beta V gene segment behaved as functional or pseudogenic. Alongside the repertoire data, information on donor age, sex, ethnicity and CMV serostatus was compiled. A later genetic analysis used genome-wide SNP genotypes for about 60% of the roughly 670 donors, treating that subset as a discovery cohort. Every discovery cohort repertoire had been produced on one sequencing platform. Class I and class II HLA loci were covered by the typing at four-digit resolution. The number of donors typed differed by locus, with about 629-640 for A, B, C, DRB1 and DQB1, 522 for DQA1, 600 to 610 for DPA1, and around 450 for DPB1. Because of strong linkage in the cohort, four to six DR-DQ haplotypes were treated as single units for association and clustering. On average, around 230,000 unique TCR beta nucleotide sequences were sequenced per donor among more than 350 genotyped donors of the cohort, with 15% to 20% of those sequences being non-productive. What the study reported, not specific to this receptor: Strong co-occurrence of HLA alleles, especially DR and DQ, made assigning TCR associations to individual alleles difficult. Correlated functional status among segregating V segments might be attributable to linkage disequilibrium, but an unknown experimental factor could not be ruled out. In vitro tests confirmed that a few of the cytomegalovirus-associated TCR beta chains recognize cytomegalovirus antigens. Because the 87-base-pair reads could not distinguish some IMGT-functional V segments, including TRBV6-2 and TRBV6-3, those segments were excluded. An association between a missense DCLRE1C variant and V-gene and J-gene trimming of TCR beta chains was found in a later genetic analysis and replicated in an independent cohort. Most CMV-associated TCR beta chains appeared to be HLA-restricted in a later analysis, and the HLA associations seemed to be driven largely by CMV exposure. A further reported finding was that TCR beta sequences accurately predicted the HLA-A and HLA-B alleles for most subjects in the first cohort. Because counts were too low, seventeen rarely observed V segments, including chromosome 9 orphons, were left out of the earlier analysis of 500 to 750 of the donors. This cohort had only TCR beta chains sequenced, and the lack of alpha or paired-chain data limited which features could be detected. In an earlier analysis of several hundred of the donors, most TCR beta V segments were observed in productive rearrangements about 87% or about 30% of the time, broadly matching IMGT annotations. Immune exposure information for the cohort was limited to CMV serostatus. A later analysis associated 15,000 to 20,000 TCR beta sequences with specific HLA alleles at a false discovery rate of 0.05. In both the original and validation cohorts, the classifier was reported to diagnose cytomegalovirus status with high specificity and sensitivity. In a later analysis, several top co-occurrence clusters were reported to appear linked to parvovirus B19, influenza, CMV and Epstein-Barr virus. In a later analysis, HLA-associated TCR beta chains showed more clonal expansion and lower generation probabilities than non-associated chains that were equally common. Sequencing depth was assumed to be roughly uniform across donors in the presence/absence analyses, though that assumption may not hold. The study listed approximately 150 TCR beta chains as associated with cytomegalovirus. According to a later analysis, TCR association rates differed among HLA loci, with DRB1 alleles showing the most associated TCRs and HLA-C alleles showing the fewest. The sequencing pipeline was judged likely to have produced a cluster of highly shared sequence variants as a technical artifact. Most TCR sequences were seen in very few donors, while some public TCRs were found in many individuals. It was suggested by the authors that the approach could potentially be generalized to other disease states and immunological phenotypes. A later genetic analysis reported fewer N-insertions in productive TCRs among donors in an Asian-associated ancestry cluster than the approximately 700-donor mean. HLA typing was unavailable for some donors at each locus, so association tests used only the typed subset.

Libraries were prepared through the immunoSEQ multiplex PCR assay. A mixture of 60 forward primers for TCR Vbeta segments and 13 reverse primers for TCR Jbeta segments was used in the multiplex PCR. The CDR3 region of rearranged TCR beta genes was amplified from genomic DNA by a multiplex PCR assay. Amplified TCR beta libraries were sequenced as 87-base-pair reads on the Illumina HiSeq System. As for the authors' bioinformatics: A later analysis counted about 76 million unique TCR beta chains across the 600 to 850 repertoires, and 9 million to 14 million of these chains were shared by at least two donors. To remove PCR and sequencing errors, raw reads were error-corrected and collapsed into unique sequences using a nearest-neighbor algorithm that merged closely related sequences. Alignment of CDR3 sequences to IMGT reference sequences was used to assign V, D and J gene segments. For a sequence to be retained, at least a six-nucleotide match to both a V gene segment and a J gene segment was required. Rearrangements were called productive when the CDR3 lacked stop codons and stayed in frame with V and J; all others were non-productive. Following IMGT convention, CDR3 was defined as the stretch from the second conserved V-encoded cysteine up to the conserved J-encoded phenylalanine. The earlier analysis of some 600 of the donors excluded sequences that lacked an unambiguous match to a single V gene segment. An earlier analysis of a few hundred of the donors called V segments functional above 56.7% productive rearrangements and segregating when the between-donor standard deviation exceeded 5%. A statistical classification framework was developed to diagnose cytomegalovirus status using the catalog of TCR beta chain sequences. A later analysis assigned V and J genes by comparing TCR nucleotide sequences with IMGT/GENE-DB human TR gene sequences. The TCRdist pipeline was used in a later analysis to assign CDR3 sequences and most-parsimonious VDJ recombination scenarios. In a later analysis, every TCR beta chain was defined by the combination of its CDR3 amino acid sequence and its V-gene family, and reads without a unique V-gene family were dropped. In a later analysis, approximately 590 highly shared, low-generation-probability nucleotide sequences were removed to address suspected cross-contamination and a sequencing artifact. In a later analysis, a clonal expansion index was calculated for each public chain from normalized within-repertoire ranks of inferred template counts. In a later analysis, generation probabilities were computed using a VDJ recombination model fitted to out-of-frame rearrangements, and the results were checked against IGoR. Hypergeometric tests were used in a later analysis to score TCR-TCR, TCR-HLA and TCR-CMV co-occurrence, with a repertoire-size bias correction applied to the TCR pairs. To estimate false discovery rates, a later analysis permuted the HLA or CMV assignments 20 times. In a later analysis, co-occurring TCRs were grouped using DBSCAN, and TCRdist sequence similarity was added for clustering within HLA-allele-positive subsets. Repertoires with fewer than 30,000 or more than 120,000 public chains were left out of co-occurrence clustering, as were a handful of repertoires with anomalous nucleotide sharing. The table comes from immuneACCESS by way of TCRdb, which keeps in-frame sequences with V and J called. Part of the clones is missing from these tables; in studies checked, under half for an unresolved V gene and the rest for unknown reasons. For V, J and clone size, that table is used; D and trimming come from the DNA. In this sample the table shows 200,000 to 250,000 clones, around 80% of which occur a single time. Roughly 0.58% of the sample lies in the top ten.

The CDR3 covers 16 residues, taking in both the cysteine and the phenylalanine. Only the CDR3 part of the read is kept: 48 bases, read in frame from the first base. CDR1 and CDR2 were assigned from the germline V gene (reference sequence) as LNHDA and SQIVND. The junction shows trimming of 1 base on V and 4 bases on J, and the gene matches do not reach 3 bases of it. The cohort was made up of 666 healthy bone marrow donors. At the time of sampling, every cohort member was nominally healthy, though immune exposures that went unrecorded were likely present. The donor was CMV seronegative and was included in the group of a few hundred seronegative cohort members. Each donor provided a peripheral blood sample, and peripheral blood mononuclear cells were used for TCR beta sequencing. The Qiagen DNeasy Blood Extraction Kit was used to extract genomic DNA from the blood cell samples. Of note for this clone: Which antigen it targets is not known. No qualities accompany the bases; no much larger clone lies one base away.

The chain uses TRBV19 and TRBJ1-6, with 8 bases matching TRBD1. Sequencing used PBMCs. This TCR was sampled from a woman in her thirties or forties in good health and CMV-seronegative. The CDR3 protein is CASSIADRGYNSPLHF. The nucleotide sequence reads TGTGCCAGTAGTATAGCCGACAGGGGTTATAATTCACCCCTCCACTTT.